This entry describes one T cell receptor (beta chain). What antigen it recognizes has not been identified. No base-level quality is on record; no much larger clone is a single base apart. The cohort comprised some 700 healthy bone marrow donors. Cohort members were all nominally healthy when sampled, although unrecorded immune exposures were likely present. The donor tested CMV seropositive and was one of the 289 seropositive cohort members. A peripheral blood sample was collected from each donor, and TCR beta sequencing was performed on peripheral blood mononuclear cells. The Qiagen DNeasy Blood Extraction Kit was used to extract genomic DNA from the blood cell samples. This sample stems from a study of cytomegalovirus exposure and HLA in healthy donors (dated by TCRdb to between 2016 and 2019). Concerning the study at large: An earlier analysis of 587 of the donors reported 250 to 350 Gb of sequence data and 117 million unique TCR beta sequences from about 179 million T cells. An early release that covered about 600 HLA-typed donors contained around 300 gigabases of sequencing data and 75 million to 100 million unique TCR sequences. Among the roughly 400 genotyped donors, around 79% belonged to the genetic ancestry cluster associated with self-reported Caucasian donors. The aim of the study was to test whether cataloging public T cell receptors could identify signatures of past pathogen exposure. Using immunosequencing, the study profiled T cell repertoires from some 670 subjects and related those repertoires to cytomegalovirus serostatus. In addition to the first cohort of 666 subjects, a separate validation cohort of over 90 different subjects was used. The study combined high-throughput TCR immunosequencing, statistical association of individual TCRs with disease status, and machine learning to predict cytomegalovirus infection status. A later analysis re-analyzed previously published TCR beta repertoires from 500 to 700 donors and added high-resolution HLA genotyping to study TCR occurrence patterns. Rather than drawing on any new phenotypic data, the later analysis identified candidate immune exposures from TCR beta sequences and the way those sequences occurred across donors. To decide whether each TCR beta V gene segment behaved as functional or pseudogenic, an earlier analysis of approximately 620 of the donors relied on high-throughput TCR beta sequencing. Donor age, sex, ethnicity and CMV serostatus were compiled alongside the repertoire data. A later genetic analysis took genome-wide SNP genotypes for about 55% of the 666 donors and used that subset as a discovery cohort. All discovery cohort repertoires had been generated using a single sequencing platform. HLA typing included class I and class II loci at four-digit resolution. Typing coverage varied by locus: roughly 629-640 donors for A, B, C, DRB1 and DQB1; roughly 560 for DQA1; around 610 for DPA1; roughly 450 for DPB1. Four or five DR-DQ haplotypes were handled as single units for association and clustering because linkage in the cohort was strong. Across approximately 400 genotyped donors of the cohort, an average of about 200,000 unique TCR beta nucleotide sequences per donor were sequenced, and around 20% of those sequences were non-productive. Broad study findings and their caveats: In an earlier analysis of around 500 of the donors, most TCR beta V segments appeared in productive rearrangements about 87% or about 30% of the time, broadly matching IMGT annotations. At a false discovery rate of 0.05, a later analysis linked some 18,000 TCR beta sequences to specific HLA alleles. In the study, some 180 TCR beta chains were listed as associated with cytomegalovirus. Some IMGT-functional V segments, including TRBV6-2 and TRBV6-3, could not be told apart with the 87-base-pair reads, so those segments were excluded. A group of highly shared sequence variants was considered likely to be a technical artifact of the sequencing pipeline. A later analysis reported that several top co-occurrence clusters appeared linked to parvovirus B19, influenza, CMV and Epstein-Barr virus. In vitro tests confirmed that three of the cytomegalovirus-associated TCR beta chains recognize cytomegalovirus antigens. A later analysis found that HLA-associated TCR beta chains were more clonally expanded and had lower generation probabilities than equally common non-associated chains. When HLA alleles, especially DR and DQ, strongly co-occurred, attributing TCR associations to individual alleles was difficult. The presence/absence analyses assumed that sequencing depth was roughly uniform across donors, and that assumption may not be true. Correlated functional status among segregating V segments might reflect linkage disequilibrium, but an unknown experimental factor could not be ruled out. Only TCR beta chains were sequenced in this cohort, and the absence of alpha or paired-chain data limited detectable features. Cytomegalovirus status was reported to be diagnosed by the classifier with high specificity and sensitivity in both the original and validation cohorts. Because some donors lacked HLA typing at each locus, the association tests relied only on the typed subset. An association between a missense DCLRE1C variant and V-gene and J-gene trimming of TCR beta chains was found in a later genetic analysis and replicated in an independent cohort. The only immune exposure information available for the cohort was CMV serostatus. A later genetic analysis reported fewer N-insertions in productive TCRs among donors in an Asian-associated ancestry cluster than the roughly 700-donor mean. The authors suggested that the approach could potentially be extended to other disease states and immunological phenotypes. According to a later analysis, TCR association rates differed among HLA loci, with DRB1 alleles showing the most associated TCRs and HLA-C alleles showing the fewest. A later analysis found that most CMV-associated TCR beta chains appeared HLA-restricted, with HLA associations seemingly driven largely by CMV exposure. A further reported finding was that TCR beta sequences accurately predicted the HLA-A and HLA-B alleles for most subjects in the first cohort. Most TCR sequences were observed very rarely across donors, whereas some public TCRs were present in many individuals. Because counts were too low, roughly 18 rarely observed V segments, including chromosome 9 orphons, were left out of the earlier analysis of approximately 580 of the donors.

Library prep was done by the immunoSEQ multiplex PCR assay. For the multiplex PCR, a mixture combining 60 forward primers for TCR Vbeta segments and 13 reverse primers for TCR Jbeta segments was used. A multiplex PCR assay on genomic DNA amplified the CDR3 region of rearranged TCR beta genes. The amplified TCR beta libraries were sequenced on the Illumina HiSeq System as 87-base-pair reads. The study's own analysis went as follows. Across the 700 or so repertoires, a later analysis counted some 80 million unique TCR beta chains, roughly 11 million of which were shared by at least two donors. A nearest-neighbor algorithm error-corrected the raw reads and collapsed the reads into unique sequences, merging closely related sequences to remove PCR and sequencing errors. Alignment of CDR3 sequences to IMGT reference sequences was used to assign V, D and J gene segments. Each retained sequence needed at least a six-nucleotide match to both a V gene segment and a J gene segment. Rearrangements were classified as productive when the CDR3 lacked stop codons and remained in frame with V and J, and all other rearrangements were classified as non-productive. Following IMGT convention, CDR3 was defined as the stretch from the second conserved V-encoded cysteine to the conserved J-encoded phenylalanine. In an earlier analysis of around 540 of the donors, sequences lacking an unambiguous match to a single V gene segment were excluded. In an earlier analysis of a few hundred of the donors, V segments were called functional above 56.7% productive rearrangements and were called segregating when the between-donor standard deviation exceeded 5%. A statistical classification framework was built to diagnose cytomegalovirus status from the catalog of TCR beta chain sequences. V and J gene assignment, in a later analysis, came from comparing TCR nucleotide sequences with IMGT/GENE-DB human TR gene sequences. Using the TCRdist pipeline, a later analysis assigned CDR3 sequences along with most-parsimonious VDJ recombination scenarios. In a later analysis, each TCR beta chain was defined by its CDR3 amino acid sequence together with its V-gene family, and reads lacking a unique V-gene family were excluded. In a later analysis, 500 to 700 highly shared, low-generation-probability nucleotide sequences were removed to address suspected cross-contamination and a sequencing artifact. For each public chain, a later analysis derived a clonal expansion index from normalized ranks of inferred template counts within each repertoire. Generation probabilities in a later analysis came from a VDJ recombination model fitted to out-of-frame rearrangements, and those results were checked against IGoR. In a later analysis, hypergeometric tests were used to score TCR-TCR, TCR-HLA and TCR-CMV co-occurrence, with a repertoire-size bias correction applied to TCR pairs. False discovery rates were estimated in a later analysis by permuting HLA or CMV assignments 20 times. A later analysis grouped co-occurring TCRs with DBSCAN, adding TCRdist sequence similarity when clustering within HLA-allele-positive subsets. For co-occurrence clustering, repertoires with fewer than 30,000 or more than 120,000 public chains were excluded, along with five repertoires with anomalous nucleotide sharing. Held by TCRdb, this immuneACCESS table contains in-frame sequences only and omits some clones. Under half of the omission traces to an unresolved V gene where checked; the cause of the rest is unknown. V, J and clone size are those of that table, while D and trimming were read from the DNA. The sample table records about 80,000 clones; 75% to 85% of these occur just once. The top ten hold roughly 30% of the sample.

After removal of 2 bases from V and 1 base from J, the junction retains 12 bases not matched to a gene. Looking up the germline V gene yields CDR1 SQVTM and CDR2 ANQGSEA. Spanning cysteine to phenylalanine, the CDR3 consists of 18 amino acids. CDR3 DNA only is kept here, 54 bases in frame from base 1. This TCR was sampled from a man aged 50-59 years in good health and CMV-seropositive. The chain joins TRBV29-1 to TRBJ2-1; 9 junctional bases match TRBD2. Sequencing used PBMCs. The DNA is as follows: TGCAGCGTTGAACAGGGAGGGCGGGAGGGCCGTTCCTACAATGAGCAGTTCTTC. Its protein is CSVEQGGREGRSYNEQFF.